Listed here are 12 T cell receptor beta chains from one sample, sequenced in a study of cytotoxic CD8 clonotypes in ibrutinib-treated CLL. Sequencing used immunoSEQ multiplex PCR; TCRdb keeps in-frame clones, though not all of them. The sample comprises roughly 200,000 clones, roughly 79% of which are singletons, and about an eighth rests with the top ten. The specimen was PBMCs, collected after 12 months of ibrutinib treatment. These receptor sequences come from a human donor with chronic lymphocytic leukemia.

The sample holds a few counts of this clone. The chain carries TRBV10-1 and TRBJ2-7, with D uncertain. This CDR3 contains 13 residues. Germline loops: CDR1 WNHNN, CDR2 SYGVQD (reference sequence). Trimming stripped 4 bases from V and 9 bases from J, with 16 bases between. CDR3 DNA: TGCGCCAGCAGTGTTGGCGGCACTTTGCCGCAGTACTTC. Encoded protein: CASSVGGTLPQYF.

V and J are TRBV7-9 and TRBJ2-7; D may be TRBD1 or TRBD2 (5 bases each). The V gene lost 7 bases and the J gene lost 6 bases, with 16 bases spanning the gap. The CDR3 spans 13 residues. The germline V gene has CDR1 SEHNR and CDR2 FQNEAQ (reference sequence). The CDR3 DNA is TGTGCCAGCACCAAACGGGACCGCTTCGAGCAGTACTTC. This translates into CASTKRDRFEQYF.

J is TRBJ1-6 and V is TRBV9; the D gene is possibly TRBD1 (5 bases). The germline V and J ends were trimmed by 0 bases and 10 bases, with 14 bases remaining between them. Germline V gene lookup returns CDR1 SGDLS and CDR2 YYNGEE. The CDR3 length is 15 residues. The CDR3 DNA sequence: TGTGCCAGCAGCGTAGGGGGCAGCCAGGGATCACCCCTCCACTTT. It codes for CASSVGGSQGSPLHF.

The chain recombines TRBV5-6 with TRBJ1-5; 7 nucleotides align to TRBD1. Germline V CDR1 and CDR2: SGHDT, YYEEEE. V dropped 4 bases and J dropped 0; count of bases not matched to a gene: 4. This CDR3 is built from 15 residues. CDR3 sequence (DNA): TGTGCCAGCAGCCTGACAGGGAGTAGCAATCAGCCCCAGCATTTT. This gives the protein CASSLTGSSNQPQHF.

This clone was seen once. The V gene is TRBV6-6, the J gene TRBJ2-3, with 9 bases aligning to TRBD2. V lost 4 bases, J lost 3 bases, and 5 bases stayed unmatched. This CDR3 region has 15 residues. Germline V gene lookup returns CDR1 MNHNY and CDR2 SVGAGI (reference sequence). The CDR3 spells CASSSSGAATDTQYF. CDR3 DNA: TGTGCCAGCAGTTCTAGCGGGGCTGCAACAGATACGCAGTATTTT.

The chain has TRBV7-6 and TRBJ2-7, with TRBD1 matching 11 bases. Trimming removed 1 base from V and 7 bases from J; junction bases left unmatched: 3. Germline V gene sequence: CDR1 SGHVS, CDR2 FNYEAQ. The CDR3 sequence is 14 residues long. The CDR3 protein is CASSLEDRGREQYF. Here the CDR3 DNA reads TGTGCCAGCAGCTTAGAGGACAGGGGGCGTGAGCAGTACTTC.

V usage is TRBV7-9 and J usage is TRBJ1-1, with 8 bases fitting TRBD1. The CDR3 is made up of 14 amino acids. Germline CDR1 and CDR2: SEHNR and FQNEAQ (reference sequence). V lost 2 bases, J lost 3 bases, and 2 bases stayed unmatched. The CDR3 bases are TGTGCCAGCAGCTTACAGGGGGCCTACACTGAAGCTTTCTTT. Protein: CASSLQGAYTEAFF.

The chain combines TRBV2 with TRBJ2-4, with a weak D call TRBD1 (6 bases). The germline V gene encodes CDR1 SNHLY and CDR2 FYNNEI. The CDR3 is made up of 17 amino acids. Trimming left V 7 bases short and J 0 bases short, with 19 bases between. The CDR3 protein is CASIAPGATIAKNIQYF. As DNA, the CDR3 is TGTGCCAGCATCGCTCCAGGGGCGACTATAGCCAAAAACATTCAGTACTTC.

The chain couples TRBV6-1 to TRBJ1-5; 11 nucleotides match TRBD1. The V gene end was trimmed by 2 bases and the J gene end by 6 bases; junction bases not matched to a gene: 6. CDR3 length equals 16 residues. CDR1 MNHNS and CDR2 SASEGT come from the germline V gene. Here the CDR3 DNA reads TGTGCCAGCAGTGAATTCGGACAGGGGGCCTTTCAGCCCCAGCATTTT. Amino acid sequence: CASSEFGQGAFQPQHF.

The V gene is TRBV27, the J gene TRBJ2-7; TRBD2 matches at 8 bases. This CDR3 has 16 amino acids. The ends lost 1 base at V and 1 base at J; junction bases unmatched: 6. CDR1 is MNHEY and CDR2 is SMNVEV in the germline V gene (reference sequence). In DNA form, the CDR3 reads TGTGCCAGCAGTTTATGGGCTAGCGGGCTATCCTACGAGCAGTACTTC. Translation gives CASSLWASGLSYEQYF.

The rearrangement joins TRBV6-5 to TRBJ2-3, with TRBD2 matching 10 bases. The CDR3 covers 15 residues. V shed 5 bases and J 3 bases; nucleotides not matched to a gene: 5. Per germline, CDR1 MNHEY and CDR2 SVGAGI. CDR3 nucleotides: TGTGCCAGCAGTCTGACTAGCGGGTATACAGATACGCAGTATTTT. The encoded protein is CASSLTSGYTDTQYF.

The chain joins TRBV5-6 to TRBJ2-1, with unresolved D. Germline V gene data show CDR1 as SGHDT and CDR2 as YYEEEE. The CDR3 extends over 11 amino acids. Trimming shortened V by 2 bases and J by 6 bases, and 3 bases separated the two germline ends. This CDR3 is CASSLANEQFF. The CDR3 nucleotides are TGTGCCAGCAGCTTAGCCAATGAGCAGTTCTTC.